Listed below are T cell receptor beta chains from one sample, sequenced in a study of read filtering for tumor transcriptome and immune sequencing. Using its own MiXCR run on the reads, TCRdb lists one record per CDR3 protein. There are about 58,000 distinct CDR3 sequences in the sample; about 12% occur only once, and 16% lies in the top ten. The sequenced material came from a population of CD138-negative cells sorted from bone marrow. The receptors here all came from a donor at least 40 years old with multiple myeloma. Each CDR3 is given with its conserved first and last residue. The D gene is left open where the match is weak. Size tells how often a clone was seen (once, few, many) or the class of an expanded clone, and some rows leave it out.

clone_size: NA; j_call: TRBJ2-5; d_call: TRBD2; v_call: TRBV3-1; cdr3_nt: TGTGCCAGCAGCCCCCGGGACGGGGGGAGACAAGAGACCCAGTACTTC; cdr3_aa: CASSPRDGGRQETQYF
clone_size: many; j_call: TRBJ1-1; d_call: NA; v_call: TRBV11-2; cdr3_nt: TGTGCCAGCAGCTTACGAACAGGCCCGAACACTGAAGCTTTCTTT; cdr3_aa: CASSLRTGPNTEAFF
clone_size: NA; j_call: TRBJ1-2; d_call: NA; v_call: TRBV5-1; cdr3_nt: TGCGCCAGCAGCCTGAGACGTCATAATGGCTACACCTTC; cdr3_aa: CASSLRRHNGYTF
clone_size: many; j_call: TRBJ2-2; d_call: NA; v_call: TRBV7-3; cdr3_nt: TGTGCCAGCAGCTTAATGTCCGGGGTCGGGGAGCTGTTTTTT; cdr3_aa: CASSLMSGVGELFF
clone_size: many; j_call: TRBJ1-5; d_call: TRBD1; v_call: TRBV4-1; cdr3_nt: TGCGCCAGCAGCCAAGATAGGACAGGGTGGAATCAGCCCCAGCATTTT; cdr3_aa: CASSQDRTGWNQPQHF
clone_size: few; j_call: TRBJ2-2; d_call: TRBD1; v_call: TRBV6-5; cdr3_nt: TGTGCCAGCAGTTACCCGGACAGGACGAACACCGGGGAGCTGTTTTTT; cdr3_aa: CASSYPDRTNTGELFF
clone_size: many; j_call: TRBJ2-2; d_call: NA; v_call: TRBV15; cdr3_nt: TGTGCCACCAGCCTCCCTAGTGGGGGACACACCGGGGAGCTGTTTTTT; cdr3_aa: CATSLPSGGHTGELFF
clone_size: few; j_call: TRBJ2-5; d_call: NA; v_call: TRBV5-1; cdr3_nt: TGCGCCAGCAGCTTGGTCGCGGGGCCCCAAGAGACCCAGTACTTC; cdr3_aa: CASSLVAGPQETQYF
clone_size: many; j_call: TRBJ2-1; d_call: NA; v_call: TRBV4-1; cdr3_nt: TGCGCCAGCAGTCATACTTCTAGCTCCTACAATGAGCAGTTCTTC; cdr3_aa: CASSHTSSSYNEQFF
clone_size: many; j_call: TRBJ1-1; d_call: NA; v_call: TRBV2; cdr3_nt: TGTGCCAGCCGGATTAACAGGGAAGGGGAAGCTTTCTTT; cdr3_aa: CASRINREGEAFF
clone_size: many; j_call: TRBJ2-1; d_call: TRBD2; v_call: TRBV5-1; cdr3_nt: TGCGCCAGCAGCCCGCGACTAGCGGGGGGTCCCAATGAGCAGTTCTTC; cdr3_aa: CASSPRLAGGPNEQFF
clone_size: many; j_call: TRBJ1-5; d_call: NA; v_call: TRBV20-1; cdr3_nt: TGCAGTGCTAGAGGGGGGCTTAGCAATCAGCCCCAGCATTTT; cdr3_aa: CSARGGLSNQPQHF
clone_size: many; j_call: TRBJ2-7; d_call: NA; v_call: TRBV2; cdr3_nt: TGTGCCAGCAAGGGGACCGGAGGCTCCTACGAGCAGTACTTC; cdr3_aa: CASKGTGGSYEQYF
clone_size: many; j_call: TRBJ2-1; d_call: TRBD2; v_call: TRBV29-1; cdr3_nt: TGCAGCGTTCCAACCGCTAGCGGGGGGTACAATGAGCAGTTCTTC; cdr3_aa: CSVPTASGGYNEQFF
clone_size: many; j_call: TRBJ2-5; d_call: NA; v_call: TRBV5-4; cdr3_nt: TGTGCCAGCAGTAGTCAAGACCAAGAGACCCAGTACTTC; cdr3_aa: CASSSQDQETQYF
clone_size: many; j_call: TRBJ2-7; d_call: TRBD2; v_call: TRBV20-1; cdr3_nt: TGCAGTGCTAGTCGCAGTAGCGGGGGGACCTACGAGCAGTACTTC; cdr3_aa: CSASRSSGGTYEQYF
clone_size: many; j_call: TRBJ2-7; d_call: TRBD2; v_call: TRBV20-1; cdr3_nt: TGCAGTAGCGGGGGCAAAACCGCCTACGAGCAGTACTTC; cdr3_aa: CSSGGKTAYEQYF
clone_size: NA; j_call: TRBJ1-5; d_call: NA; v_call: TRBV30; cdr3_nt: TGTGCCTGGAGTACCCAGGCAGGGAGGGCCAATCAGCCCCAGCATTTT; cdr3_aa: CAWSTQAGRANQPQHF
clone_size: many; j_call: TRBJ2-7; d_call: NA; v_call: TRBV2; cdr3_nt: TGTGCCAGCAGGGATAGATCCTACGAGCAGTACTTC; cdr3_aa: CASRDRSYEQYF
clone_size: NA; j_call: TRBJ2-2; d_call: NA; v_call: TRBV7-9; cdr3_nt: TGTGCCAGCAGCCCGACTAGTTTTGTGTTCGGGGAGCTGTTTTTT; cdr3_aa: CASSPTSFVFGELFF
clone_size: many; j_call: TRBJ2-5; d_call: NA; v_call: TRBV29-1; cdr3_nt: TGCAGCGTTGACCCACAGTACCAAGAGACCCAGTACTTC; cdr3_aa: CSVDPQYQETQYF
clone_size: many; j_call: TRBJ2-3; d_call: NA; v_call: TRBV20-1; cdr3_nt: TGCAGTGCCGGGGGCCCAACAGATACGCAGTATTTT; cdr3_aa: CSAGGPTDTQYF
clone_size: many; j_call: TRBJ2-7; d_call: TRBD1; v_call: TRBV5-4; cdr3_nt: TGTGCCAGCAGCTTGGCCGGGACAGGGTTCGAGCAGTACTTC; cdr3_aa: CASSLAGTGFEQYF
clone_size: many; j_call: TRBJ2-3; d_call: NA; v_call: TRBV10-3; cdr3_nt: TGTGCCATCAGTGAGGGCGGGGTCGCCGATACGCAGTATTTT; cdr3_aa: CAISEGGVADTQYF
clone_size: many; j_call: TRBJ1-5; d_call: NA; v_call: TRBV2; cdr3_nt: TGTGCCAGCACGGGGGGGGATCAGCCCCAGCATTTT; cdr3_aa: CASTGGDQPQHF
clone_size: many; j_call: TRBJ1-1; d_call: TRBD1; v_call: TRBV29-1; cdr3_nt: TGCAGCGTCCGCCGGACAGGGGGTGATGAAGCTTTCTTT; cdr3_aa: CSVRRTGGDEAFF